Below are 31 T cell receptor beta chains sequenced from a single sample in a study of memory CD4+ T cells and cytomegalovirus serostatus. Single viable CD3+CD4+CD8-CD45RO+ cells were sorted as the memory CD4+ T cells. Sequencing used immunoSEQ multiplex PCR; TCRdb keeps in-frame clones, though not all of them. The sample has tens of thousands of clones; 77% are singletons. The sequencing input was memory CD4+ T cells from blood. These receptors were collected from an adult in good health and CMV-seronegative.

This clone appeared a single time. This chain links TRBV19 with TRBJ1-2; D perhaps matches TRBD1 (5 bases). This CDR3 region has 11 residues. The germline V gene has CDR1 LNHDA and CDR2 SQIVND (reference sequence). The V and J ends lost 5 bases and 6 bases respectively, with 7 bases between them. CDR3 nucleotides: TGTGCCAGTAGTCGAGGGGATGGCTACACCTTC. Its protein product is CASSRGDGYTF. The full variable domain, completed using reference TRBV19 and TRBJ1-2, is DGGITQSPKYLFRKEGQNVTLSCEQNLNHDAMYWYRQDPGQGLRLIYYSQIVNDFQKGDIAEGYSVSREKKESFPLTVTSAQKNPTAFYLCASSRGDGYTFGSGTRLTVV.

The chain has TRBV18 and TRBJ1-2; D is unclear. CDR1 KGHSH and CDR2 LQKENI come from the germline V gene. The V end was cut by 0 bases, the J end by 6 bases, with 20 bases between. This CDR3 is 17 amino acids long. CDR3 sequence (DNA): TGTGCCAGCTCACCACCGATCGGCCGGCAGAACAGCCATGGCTACACCTTC. This sequence encodes CASSPPIGRQNSHGYTF.

The rearrangement uses TRBV18 and TRBJ1-1; TRBD1 is a possible D gene (6 bases). V lost 3 bases, J lost 6 bases, and 20 bases lay in between. CDR1 and CDR2 from the germline V gene are KGHSH and LQKENI. This CDR3 has 16 amino acids. The CDR3 loop reads CASSPGGAKLSSEAFF. DNA of the CDR3: TGTGCCAGCTCACCCGGGGGCGCGAAGTTAAGTTCTGAAGCTTTCTTT.

The chain carries TRBV5-1 and TRBJ2-2, with 10 positions matching TRBD2. The CDR3 spans 17 residues. V dropped 3 bases and J dropped 4; count of bases not matched to a gene: 9. Germline values: CDR1 SGHRS, CDR2 YFSETQ. This chain's CDR3 is CASSSASGTSATGELFF. In DNA, the CDR3 is TGCGCCAGCAGCTCCGCGTCCGGGACTAGCGCCACCGGGGAGCTGTTTTTT.

The chain carries TRBV5-1 and TRBJ1-1; maybe TRBD1 (6 bases). This CDR3 spans 16 amino acids. The ends were cut back, 0 bases at V and 4 bases at J, with 16 bases in the middle. The V gene's germline CDR1 is SGHRS and CDR2 YFSETQ. In DNA, the CDR3 is TGCGCCAGCAGCTTGGATCTCTTGGGGGCGGGCACTGAAGCTTTCTTT. Translating gives CASSLDLLGAGTEAFF.

The chain uses TRBV19 and TRBJ1-2, with D perhaps TRBD1 (6 bases). Germline V gene sequence: CDR1 LNHDA, CDR2 SQIVND (reference sequence). The CDR3 is 15 residues long. The V end was cut by 5 bases, the J end by 4 bases, with 17 bases between. CDR3 nucleotides: TGTGCCAGTAGTGCAGGGACCCGGGGGCTCTATGGCTACACCTTC. This sequence encodes CASSAGTRGLYGYTF.

This clone was detected a few times. This chain joins TRBV5-1 and TRBJ2-5; TRBD1 aligns across 11 bases. CDR1 and CDR2 (germline): SGHRS, YFSETQ. The junction had 5 bases not matched to a gene; V was cut back by 2 bases and J by 5 bases. The CDR3 loop spans 15 amino acids. CDR3 DNA sequence: TGCGCCAGCAGCTTTGGACAGGGGGCTGGTGAGACCCAGTACTTC. The encoded protein is CASSFGQGAGETQYF. Complete variable domain (other parts from reference TRBV5-1 and TRBJ2-5): KAGVTQTPRYLIKTRGQQVTLSCSPISGHRSVSWYQQTPGQGLQFLFEYFSETQRNKGNFPGRFSGRQFSNSRSEMNVSTLELGDSALYLCASSFGQGAGETQYFGPGTRLLVL.

This clone was detected a few times. The chain's CDR3 is CASSTPATQETQYF. The CDR3 coding sequence is TGTGCCAGCAGTACGCCAGCCACCCAAGAGACCCAGTACTTC. The V gene is TRBV28, the J gene TRBJ2-5, with D unclear. Germline V gene lookup returns CDR1 MDHEN and CDR2 SYDVKM. The CDR3 length is 14 residues. V was cut by 5 bases and J by 1 base, with 11 bases left in between.

The chain recombines TRBV4-2 with TRBJ1-1; the D gene is possibly TRBD1 (6 bases). Germline CDR1 LGHNA, CDR2 YNFKEQ. V was clipped by 0 bases and J by 1 base, with 12 bases between them. The CDR3 has 16 amino acids. Here the CDR3 DNA reads TGTGCCAGCAGCCAAGAACAGAACAGGGCGAACACTGAAGCTTTCTTT. Protein sequence: CASSQEQNRANTEAFF.

This chain links TRBV14 with TRBJ1-2, with TRBD1 identical over 8 bases. J was trimmed by 3 bases and V by 4 bases; bases with no gene match: 16. Germline CDR1 reads SGHDN; CDR2 reads FVKESK. The CDR3 runs to 18 residues. The CDR3 here is CASSPRGAGGASYYGYTF. For the CDR3, the DNA is TGTGCCAGCAGCCCTAGAGGGGCAGGGGGCGCTTCTTACTATGGCTACACCTTC.

This chain uses TRBV4-2 with TRBJ2-4; weak D call: TRBD1 (5 bases). CDR1 LGHNA and CDR2 YNFKEQ come from the germline V gene. The CDR3 sequence is 14 residues long. Trimming stripped 0 bases from V and 5 bases from J, with 8 bases between. CDR3 region: CASSQEPRENIQYF. The CDR3 DNA is TGTGCCAGCAGCCAAGAGCCCAGGGAAAACATTCAGTACTTC.

The chain uses TRBV25-1 and TRBJ1-3; unclear D gene. CDR3 size: 14 residues. V shed 5 bases and J shed 5 bases, with 13 bases lying between them. Per germline, CDR1 MGHDK and CDR2 SYGVNS. This CDR3 is CASSPKDGRNTIYF. CDR3 in DNA: TGTGCCAGCAGTCCGAAGGACGGGAGAAACACCATATATTTT.

The chain combines TRBV30 with TRBJ2-1, with a possible D match to TRBD1 (6 bases). V was clipped by 0 bases and J by 0 bases, with 15 bases between them. Germline V CDR1 and CDR2: GTSNPN, SVGIG (reference sequence). This CDR3 is built from 17 residues. The CDR3 region is CAWSVLGAHGSYNEQFF. The CDR3 bases are TGTGCCTGGAGTGTACTGGGGGCTCACGGCTCCTACAATGAGCAGTTCTTC.

The CDR3: CASSLAVAAGGNEQYF. The CDR3 region has the DNA TGTGCCAGCAGCTTAGCGGTAGCGGCAGGGGGCAACGAGCAGTACTTC. This sequence joins TRBV7-9 and TRBJ2-7; 8 bases agree with TRBD1. The V gene's germline CDR1 is SEHNR and CDR2 FQNEAQ (reference sequence). The CDR3 is 16 residues long. The V gene end was trimmed by 0 bases and the J gene end by 5 bases; junction bases not matched to a gene: 9.

CDR3 sequence reads: CASSFSGVSSYEQYF. The CDR3 bases are TGTGCCAGCAGTTTTTCGGGGGTAAGCTCCTACGAGCAGTACTTC. The chain employs TRBV27 and TRBJ2-7; a weak D match, TRBD2 (6 bases). V lost 3 bases, J lost 0 bases, and 12 bases lay in between. The V gene's germline CDR1 is MNHEY and CDR2 SMNVEV (reference sequence). The CDR3 totals 15 residues.

The rearrangement joins TRBV5-1 to TRBJ1-2; no definite D call. Trimming shortened V by 4 bases and J by 6 bases, and 13 bases separated the two germline ends. The CDR3 loop spans 13 amino acids. CDR1 SGHRS and CDR2 YFSETQ come from the germline V gene. CDR3 DNA sequence: TGCGCCAGCAGCCAGTCATTTAGCGATGGCTACACCTTC. This sequence encodes CASSQSFSDGYTF.

The rearrangement uses TRBV4-2 and TRBJ1-2, with TRBD1 matching 7 bases. V shed 0 bases, J shed 8 bases, and the junction held 6 bases outside the gene matches. The germline V gene encodes CDR1 LGHNA and CDR2 YNFKEQ. This CDR3 spans 14 amino acids. The CDR3 sequence: CASSQEVRGQGYTF. In nucleotides, the CDR3 is TGTGCCAGCAGCCAAGAGGTTAGGGGGCAAGGCTACACCTTC.

The chain uses TRBV11-1 and TRBJ1-1; no reliable D call. Germline V gene sequence: CDR1 SGHAT, CDR2 FQDESV (reference sequence). With 0 bases removed from V and 4 bases from J, the gap between germline ends came to 6 bases. CDR3 length: 13 residues. The CDR3 nucleotides are TGTGCCAGCAGCTTAGCGTGGTTCACTGAAGCTTTCTTT. As protein: CASSLAWFTEAFF.

Relative to its sample, this clone is medium-sized (0.01 to 0.1%). CDR3 nucleotide sequence: TGTGCCAGCAGCCAACAGACAGGGGGTAACTATGGCTACACCTTC. This gives the protein CASSQQTGGNYGYTF. The V gene is TRBV28, the J gene TRBJ1-2; TRBD1 matches at 9 bases. V shed 6 bases and J 1 base; nucleotides not matched to a gene: 6. The germline V gene encodes CDR1 MDHEN and CDR2 SYDVKM. This CDR3 contains 15 residues.

The rearrangement uses TRBV25-1 and TRBJ2-5; TRBD1 might be the D (6 bases). CDR1 MGHDK and CDR2 SYGVNS come from the germline V gene. The CDR3 covers 16 residues. V lost 0 bases to trimming and J lost 3 bases, with 14 bases between them. CDR3 nucleotides: TGTGCCAGCAGTGAATATAAAGGTGGACAGAAAGAGACCCAGTACTTC. It is translated as CASSEYKGGQKETQYF.

This chain links TRBV5-6 with TRBJ2-4; TRBD2 aligns across 11 bases. V shed 0 bases, J shed 3 bases, and the junction held 8 bases outside the gene matches. CDR1 is SGHDT, CDR2 YYEEEE, per germline. The CDR3 is made up of 18 amino acids. The CDR3 region is CASSLGLAGGTLKNIQYF. The CDR3, as DNA: TGTGCCAGCAGCTTGGGCCTAGCGGGGGGTACACTCAAAAACATTCAGTACTTC.

This chain links TRBV7-9 with TRBJ2-3; 7 positions agree with TRBD1. V lost 5 bases to trimming and J lost 0 bases; unmatched junction nucleotides: 5. CDR1 SEHNR and CDR2 FQNEAQ come from the germline V gene (reference sequence). CDR3 length: 15 amino acids. DNA of the CDR3: TGTGCCAGCAGCCCGGGACAGCTTAGCACAGATACGCAGTATTTT. This sequence encodes CASSPGQLSTDTQYF.

About this clone itself: Other DNA sequences in the same sample also yield this CDR3. This chain connects TRBV18 to TRBJ1-3; D remains ambiguous. The CDR3 length is 14 residues. CDR1 and CDR2 (germline): KGHSH, LQKENI. V was shortened by 3 bases and J by 0 bases, with 6 bases between the two germline ends. The CDR3 region has the DNA TGTGCCAGCTCACCGGCGAGCTCTGGAAACACCATATATTTT. It translates to CASSPASSGNTIYF.

The gene calls are TRBV28 and TRBJ2-3, with D possibly being TRBD2 (6 bases). From germline, CDR1 is MDHEN and CDR2 SYDVKM. Trimming pared 2 bases from V and 7 bases from J, leaving 13 bases between. The CDR3 covers 14 residues. In DNA, the CDR3 is TGTGCCAGCAGTTTACCGACGGGACTTAATACGCAGTATTTT. Its protein product is CASSLPTGLNTQYF.

Comment on this clone: A junction boundary mismatches the germline segment, possibly from a read error. The chain joins TRBV7-7 to TRBJ2-3; D might be TRBD1 (5 bases). Looked up from germline, CDR1 is SSHAT and CDR2 is FNYEAQ (reference sequence). The CDR3 contains 14 residues. The CDR3 bases are TGTGCTAGCAGCTTAGATTCAGGGTCAGATACGCAGTATTTT. Translated: CASSLDSGSDTQYF.

The chain employs TRBV28 and TRBJ1-1; D possibly corresponds to TRBD1 (5 bases). The CDR3 covers 12 residues. Per the germline V gene, CDR1 is MDHEN and CDR2 is SYDVKM. Trimming stripped 8 bases from V and 6 bases from J, with 13 bases between. CDR3 coding DNA: TGTGCCAGCCAGGGAGGTCCTTCTGAAGCTTTCTTT. Translated, it gives CASQGGPSEAFF.

About this clone: The identical CDR3 is also encoded by other nucleotide sequences in the sample. V is TRBV30 and J is TRBJ1-4, with TRBD1 matching 9 bases. V lost 0 bases to trimming and J lost 5 bases; unmatched junction nucleotides: 4. The length of the CDR3 is 15 residues. CDR1 is GTSNPN and CDR2 is SVGIG in the germline V gene (reference sequence). CDR3 protein: CAWSVRGTGNEKLFF. The CDR3 nucleotides read TGTGCCTGGAGTGTACGGGGGACAGGGAATGAAAAACTGTTTTTT.

There are a few counts of this clone. J is TRBJ2-4 and V is TRBV6-7; D is perhaps TRBD1 (5 bases). TRBV6-7 is classed as an ORF, of uncertain function. The CDR3 is 15 residues long. V was pared by 4 bases and J by 0 bases, with 10 bases between. The DNA of the CDR3 is TGTGCCAGCAGTTTGCGACAGATAGCCAAAAACATTCAGTACTTC. Its protein is CASSLRQIAKNIQYF.

The chain employs TRBV4-1 and TRBJ2-1; TRBD1 might be the D (7 bases). Germline values: CDR1 MGHRA, CDR2 YSYEKL. Trimming removed 0 bases from V and 5 bases from J, with 20 bases in between. CDR3 length: 18 amino acids. The CDR3 region has the DNA TGCGCCAGCAGCCAAGATCCCGGACAGGTTCGGACTAACAATGAGCAGTTCTTC. Its protein is CASSQDPGQVRTNNEQFF.

The chain links TRBV18 to TRBJ2-5, with 9 nucleotides matching TRBD2. V shed 3 bases, J shed 1 base, and the junction held 12 bases outside the gene matches. Per the germline V gene, CDR1 is KGHSH and CDR2 is LQKENI. The CDR3 totals 18 residues. As DNA, the CDR3 is TGTGCCAGCTCACCGAAATATTTAGCGGGGGCTGCCCAAGAGACCCAGTACTTC. It translates to CASSPKYLAGAAQETQYF.

The chain uses TRBV6-5 and TRBJ1-5, with D possibly TRBD1 on 5 matching bases. Trimming took 6 bases from V and 7 from J, leaving 13 bases between them. There are 13 residues in the CDR3. Looked up from germline, CDR1 is MNHEY and CDR2 is SVGAGI. CDR3 DNA sequence: TGTGCCAGCAGCAAGGACATTATACAGCCCCAGCATTTT. Translation: CASSKDIIQPQHF.